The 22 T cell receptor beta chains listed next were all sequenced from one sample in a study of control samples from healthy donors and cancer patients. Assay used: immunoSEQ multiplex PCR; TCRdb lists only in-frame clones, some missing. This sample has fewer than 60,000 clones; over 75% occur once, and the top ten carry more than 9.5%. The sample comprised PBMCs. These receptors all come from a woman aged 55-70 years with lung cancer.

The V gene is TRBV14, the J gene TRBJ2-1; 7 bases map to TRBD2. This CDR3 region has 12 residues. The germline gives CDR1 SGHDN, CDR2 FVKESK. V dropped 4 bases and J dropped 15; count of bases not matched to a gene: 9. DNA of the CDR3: TGTGCCAGCAGCCTAGGGCGGGAGATCGGGTTCTTC. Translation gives CASSLGREIGFF.

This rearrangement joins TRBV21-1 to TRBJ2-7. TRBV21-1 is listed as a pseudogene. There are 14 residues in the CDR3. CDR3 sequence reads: CASSSRGSSYEQYF. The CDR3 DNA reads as TGTGCCAGCAGCAGTCGGGGCAGCTCCTACGAGCAGTACTTC.

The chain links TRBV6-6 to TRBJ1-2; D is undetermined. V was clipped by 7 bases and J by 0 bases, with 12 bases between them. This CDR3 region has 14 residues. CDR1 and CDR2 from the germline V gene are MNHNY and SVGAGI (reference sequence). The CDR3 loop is CASKEPSSNYGYTF. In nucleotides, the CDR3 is TGTGCCAGCAAAGAACCCAGTTCTAACTATGGCTACACCTTC.

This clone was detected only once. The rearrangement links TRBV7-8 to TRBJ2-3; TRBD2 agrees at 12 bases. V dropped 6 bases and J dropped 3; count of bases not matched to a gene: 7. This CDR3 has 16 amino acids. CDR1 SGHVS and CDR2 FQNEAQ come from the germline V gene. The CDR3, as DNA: TGTGCCAGCAGACCTAGCGGGGGGGGCGGAACAGATACGCAGTATTTT. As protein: CASRPSGGGGTDTQYF.

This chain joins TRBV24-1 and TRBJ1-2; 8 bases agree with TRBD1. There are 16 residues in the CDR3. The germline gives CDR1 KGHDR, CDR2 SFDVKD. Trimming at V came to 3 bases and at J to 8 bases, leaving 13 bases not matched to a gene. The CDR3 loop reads CATSDPARQGAGGYTF. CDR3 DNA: TGTGCCACCAGTGATCCCGCCCGGCAGGGGGCTGGGGGCTACACCTTC.

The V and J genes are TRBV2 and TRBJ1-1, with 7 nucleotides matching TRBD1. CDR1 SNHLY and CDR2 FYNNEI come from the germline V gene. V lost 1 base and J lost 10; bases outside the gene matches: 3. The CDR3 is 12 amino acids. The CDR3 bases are TGTGCCAGCAGTGAAGAGGCAGGGGGAGCTTTCTTT. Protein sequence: CASSEEAGGAFF.

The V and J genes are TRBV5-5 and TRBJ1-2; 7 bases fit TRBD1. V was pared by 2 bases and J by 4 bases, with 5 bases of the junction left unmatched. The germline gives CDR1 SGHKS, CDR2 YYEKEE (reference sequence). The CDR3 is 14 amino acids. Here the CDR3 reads CASSLQGYGYGYTF. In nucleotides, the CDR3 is TGTGCCAGCAGCTTACAGGGGTACGGCTATGGCTACACCTTC.

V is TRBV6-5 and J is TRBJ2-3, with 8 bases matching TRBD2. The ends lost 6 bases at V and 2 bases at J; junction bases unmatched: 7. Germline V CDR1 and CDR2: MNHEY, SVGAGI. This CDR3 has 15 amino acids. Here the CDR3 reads CASRTGGGLTDTQYF. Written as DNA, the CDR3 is TGTGCCAGCAGGACGGGGGGGGGTCTCACAGATACGCAGTATTTT.

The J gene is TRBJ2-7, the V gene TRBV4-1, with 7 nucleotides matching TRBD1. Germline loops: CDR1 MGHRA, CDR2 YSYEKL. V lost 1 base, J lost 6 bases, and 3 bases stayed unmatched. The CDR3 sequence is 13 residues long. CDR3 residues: CASSQAQGIEQYF. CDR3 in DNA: TGCGCCAGCAGCCAAGCACAGGGGATCGAGCAGTACTTC.

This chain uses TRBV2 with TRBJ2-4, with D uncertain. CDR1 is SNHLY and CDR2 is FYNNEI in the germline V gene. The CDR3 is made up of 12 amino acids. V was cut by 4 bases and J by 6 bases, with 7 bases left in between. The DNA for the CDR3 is TGTGCCAGCAGTGCCCAGTTAAACATTCAGTACTTC. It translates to CASSAQLNIQYF.

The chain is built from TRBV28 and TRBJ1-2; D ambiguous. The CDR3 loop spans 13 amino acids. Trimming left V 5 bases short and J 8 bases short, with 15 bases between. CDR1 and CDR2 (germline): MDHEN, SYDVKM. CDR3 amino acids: CASSDAGMVGYTF. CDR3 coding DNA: TGTGCCAGCAGTGATGCGGGTATGGTAGGCTACACCTTC.

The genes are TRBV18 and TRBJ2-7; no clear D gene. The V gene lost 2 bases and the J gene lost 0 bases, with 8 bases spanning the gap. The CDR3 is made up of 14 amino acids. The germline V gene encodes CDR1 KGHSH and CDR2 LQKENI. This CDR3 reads CASSPVQDSYEQYF. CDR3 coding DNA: TGTGCCAGCTCACCAGTCCAGGACTCCTACGAGCAGTACTTC.

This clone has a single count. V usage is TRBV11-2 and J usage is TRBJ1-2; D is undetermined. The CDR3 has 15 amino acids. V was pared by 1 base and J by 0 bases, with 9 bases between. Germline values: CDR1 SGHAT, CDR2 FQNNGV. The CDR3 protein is CASSLGGRSNYGYTF. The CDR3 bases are TGTGCCAGCAGCTTAGGAGGACGTTCTAACTATGGCTACACCTTC.

The CDR3, as DNA: TGCGCCAGCACCACCGGGACAGGGGAATCACCCCTCCACTTT. Translation: CASTTGTGESPLHF. V gene TRBV5-1 combines with J gene TRBJ1-6, with 10 bases fitting TRBD1. V dropped 6 bases and J dropped 10; count of bases not matched to a gene: 7. CDR1 and CDR2 from the germline V gene are SGHRS and YFSETQ. There are 14 residues in the CDR3.

The CDR3 sequence is CASRDRVGNEQFF. The CDR3 DNA sequence: TGTGCCAGCAGGGACAGGGTAGGCAATGAGCAGTTCTTC. The chain couples TRBV6-5 to TRBJ2-1; 8 nucleotides match TRBD1. There are 13 residues in the CDR3. Germline assignment: CDR1 MNHEY and CDR2 SVGAGI. V gave up 6 bases and J gave up 6 bases; unmatched junction bases: 4.

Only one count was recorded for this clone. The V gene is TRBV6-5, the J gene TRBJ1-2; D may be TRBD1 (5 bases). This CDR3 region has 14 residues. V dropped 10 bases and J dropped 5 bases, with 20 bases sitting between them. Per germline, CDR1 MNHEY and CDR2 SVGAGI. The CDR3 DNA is TGTGCCACCGAGGGGACCTCCGGAACTTATGGCTACACCTTC. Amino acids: CATEGTSGTYGYTF.

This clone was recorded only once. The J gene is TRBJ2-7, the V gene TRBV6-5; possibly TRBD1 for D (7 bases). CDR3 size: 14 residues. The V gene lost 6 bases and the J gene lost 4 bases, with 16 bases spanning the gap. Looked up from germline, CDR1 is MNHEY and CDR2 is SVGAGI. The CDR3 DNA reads TGTGCCAGCAGGACTAGGGGGCGCGGGTACGAGCAGTACTTC. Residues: CASRTRGRGYEQYF.

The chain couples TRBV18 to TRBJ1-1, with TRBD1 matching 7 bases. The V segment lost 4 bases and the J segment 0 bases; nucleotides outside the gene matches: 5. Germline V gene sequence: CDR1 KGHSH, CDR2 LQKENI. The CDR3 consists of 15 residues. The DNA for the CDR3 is TGTGCCAGCTCACGGCAGGGGGGATTGAACACTGAAGCTTTCTTT. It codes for CASSRQGGLNTEAFF. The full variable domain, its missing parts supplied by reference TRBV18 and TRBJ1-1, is NAGVMQNPRHLVRRRGQEARLRCSPMKGHSHVYWYRQLPEEGLKFMVYLQKENIIDESGMPKERFSAEFPKEGPSILRIQQVVRGDSAAYFCASSRQGGLNTEAFFGQGTRLTVV.

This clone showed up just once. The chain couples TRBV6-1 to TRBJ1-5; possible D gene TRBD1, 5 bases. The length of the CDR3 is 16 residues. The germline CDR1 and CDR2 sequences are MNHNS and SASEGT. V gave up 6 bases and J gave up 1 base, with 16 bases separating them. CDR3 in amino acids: CASRETGALSNQPQHF. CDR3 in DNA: TGTGCCAGCAGGGAAACAGGCGCCCTAAGCAATCAGCCCCAGCATTTT.

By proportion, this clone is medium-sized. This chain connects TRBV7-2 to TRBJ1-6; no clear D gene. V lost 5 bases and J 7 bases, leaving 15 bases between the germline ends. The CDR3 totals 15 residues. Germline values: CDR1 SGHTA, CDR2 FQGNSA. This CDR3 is CASSRLRLPNSPLHF. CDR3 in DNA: TGTGCCAGCAGCCGTCTCCGCCTCCCAAATTCACCCCTCCACTTT.

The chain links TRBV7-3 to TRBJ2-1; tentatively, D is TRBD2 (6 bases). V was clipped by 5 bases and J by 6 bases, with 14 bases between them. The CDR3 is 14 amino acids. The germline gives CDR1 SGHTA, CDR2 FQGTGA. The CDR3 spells CASSDSGPFNEQFF. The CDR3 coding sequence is TGTGCCAGCAGCGACAGCGGGCCTTTCAATGAGCAGTTCTTC.

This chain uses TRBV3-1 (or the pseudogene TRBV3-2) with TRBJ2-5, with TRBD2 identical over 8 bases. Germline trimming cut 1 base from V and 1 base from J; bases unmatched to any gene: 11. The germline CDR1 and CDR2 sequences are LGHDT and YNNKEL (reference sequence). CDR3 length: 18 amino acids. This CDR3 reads CASSQAFAGGTSQETQYF. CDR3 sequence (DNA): TGTGCCAGCAGCCAAGCCTTTGCCGGGGGGACTAGCCAAGAGACCCAGTACTTC.